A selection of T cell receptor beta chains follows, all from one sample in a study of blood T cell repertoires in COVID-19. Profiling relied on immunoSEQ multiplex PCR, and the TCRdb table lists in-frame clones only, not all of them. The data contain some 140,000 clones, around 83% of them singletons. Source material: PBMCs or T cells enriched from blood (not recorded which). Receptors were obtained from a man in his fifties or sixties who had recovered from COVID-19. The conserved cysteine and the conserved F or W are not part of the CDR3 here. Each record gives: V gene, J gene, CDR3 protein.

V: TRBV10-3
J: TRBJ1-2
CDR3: AISESGTGGGYGYT

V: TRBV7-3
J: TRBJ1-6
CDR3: ASSLTGTYNSPLH

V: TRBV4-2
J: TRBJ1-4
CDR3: ASSQGGQVEKLF

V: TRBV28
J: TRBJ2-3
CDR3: ASTSGGTTQY

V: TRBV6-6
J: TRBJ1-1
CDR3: ASSRGQGALGTEAF

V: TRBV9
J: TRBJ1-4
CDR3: ASSVGAGEGEKLF

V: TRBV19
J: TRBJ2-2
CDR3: ASSIRGLSTGELF

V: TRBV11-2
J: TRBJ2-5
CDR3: ASSPGQGRETQY

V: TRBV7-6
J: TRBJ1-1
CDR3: ASSLWAGQGNTEAF

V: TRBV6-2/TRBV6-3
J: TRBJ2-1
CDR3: ASSYLLLTGRFDEQF

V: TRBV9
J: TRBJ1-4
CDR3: ASSSRTGLGEKLF

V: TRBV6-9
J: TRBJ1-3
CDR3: ARLTGGAGSTIY

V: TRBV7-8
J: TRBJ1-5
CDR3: ASSLQGQTSNQPQH

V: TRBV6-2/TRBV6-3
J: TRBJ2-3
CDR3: ASSSTSEGGNTQY

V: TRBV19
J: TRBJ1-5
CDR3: ASSNSGGSNQPQH

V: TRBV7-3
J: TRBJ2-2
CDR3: ASSETGIGELF

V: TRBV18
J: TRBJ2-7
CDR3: ASSIGTGEYEQY

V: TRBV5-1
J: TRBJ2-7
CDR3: ASSPWRERSSYEQY

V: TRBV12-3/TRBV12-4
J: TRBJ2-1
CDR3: ASSTGNEQF

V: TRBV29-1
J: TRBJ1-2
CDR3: SVEPQVLNYGYT

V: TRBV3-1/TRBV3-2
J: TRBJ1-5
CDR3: ASSQIRGGRNQPQH

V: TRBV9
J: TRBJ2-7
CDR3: ASSASGQSSYEQY

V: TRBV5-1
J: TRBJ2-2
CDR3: ASSSGQGRNTGELF

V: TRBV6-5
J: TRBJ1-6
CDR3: ASSSPNSPLH

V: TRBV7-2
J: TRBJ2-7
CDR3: ASSLQGPSSYEQY

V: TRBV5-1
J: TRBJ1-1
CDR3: ASSAWGDDTEAF

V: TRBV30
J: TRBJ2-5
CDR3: AWSSSPETQY

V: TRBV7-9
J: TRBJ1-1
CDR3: ASSRSLSGVGEAF

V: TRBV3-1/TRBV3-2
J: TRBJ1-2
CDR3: ASSQVRTANNYGYT

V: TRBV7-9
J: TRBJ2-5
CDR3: ASSAWDRPGEETQY

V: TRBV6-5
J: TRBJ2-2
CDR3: ASSYSPGNTGELF

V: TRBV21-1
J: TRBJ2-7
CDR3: ASSKVSSSSYEQY

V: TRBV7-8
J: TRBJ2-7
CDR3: ASSLADFSYEQY

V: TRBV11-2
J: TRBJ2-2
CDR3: ASSPWGGGLSNTGELF

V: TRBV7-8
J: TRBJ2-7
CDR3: ASSPQGPKEQY

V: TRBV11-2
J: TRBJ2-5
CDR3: ASSLDARVGQETQY

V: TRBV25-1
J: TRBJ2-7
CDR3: ASSESGGGSEQY

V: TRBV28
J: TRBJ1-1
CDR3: ASSSVNTEAF

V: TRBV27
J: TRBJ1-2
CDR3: ASRRTGDNGYT

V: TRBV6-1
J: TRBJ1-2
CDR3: ASSDRVYGYT

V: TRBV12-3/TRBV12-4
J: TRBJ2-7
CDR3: ASSLGTPYEQY

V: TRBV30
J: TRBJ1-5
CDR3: AWSVPGQGYQPQH

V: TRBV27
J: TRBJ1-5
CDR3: ASSPGTGSRPQH

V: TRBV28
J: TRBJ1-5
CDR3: ASSPPDRTYQPQH

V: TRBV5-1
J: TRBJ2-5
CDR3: ASSQTFSETQY

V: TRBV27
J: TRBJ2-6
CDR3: ASSRAGTGGFGANVLT

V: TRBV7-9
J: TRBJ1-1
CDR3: ASSLQKTGGRLTEAF

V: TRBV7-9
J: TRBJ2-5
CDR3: ASSLAAEQETQY

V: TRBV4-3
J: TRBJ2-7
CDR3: ASSQEEVTSGGPWEQY